This is a list of T cell receptor beta chains from one sample in a study of a mutant IDH1 vaccine in newly diagnosed glioma. Antigen specificity for these receptors is unknown. Only in-frame clones appear in the TCRdb table, and some are missing; sequencing was by immunoSEQ multiplex PCR. Here the sample spans roughly 50,000 clones, around 80% being singletons. The specimen was PBMCs, collected from a glioma patient whose treatment included an IDH1 peptide vaccine. The origin of the receptors is a man between 40 and 49 years old with glioma. CDR3s include the opening cysteine and the closing phenylalanine or tryptophan. The D gene is left open where the match is weak. Clone size appears in some rows only: once, few, many, or a class for an expanded clone.

D,size,J,V,DNA,CDR3
.,.,TRBJ1-4,TRBV15,TGTGCCACCAGCTTCACGAGGACTAATGAAAAACTGTTTTTT,CATSFTRTNEKLFF
TRBD2,.,TRBJ2-7,TRBV11-3,TGTGCCAGCAGCTTGTCCGGCCCAGCGGGGGCATACGAGCAGTACTTC,CASSLSGPAGAYEQYF
.,.,TRBJ1-2,TRBV2,TGTGCCAGCAGTTTAACGACGGTCGGGCTTAACTATGGCTACACCTTC,CASSLTTVGLNYGYTF
.,.,TRBJ2-7,TRBV4-2,TGTGCCAGCAGCCAAGGTGGTGTGTCCTACGAGCAGTACTTC,CASSQGGVSYEQYF
.,.,TRBJ2-5,TRBV19,TGTGCCAGTGGTCGACAGGAAGTAGAGACCCAGTACTTC,CASGRQEVETQYF
TRBD1,few,TRBJ2-7,TRBV11-2,TGTGCCAGCAGCTACTGGACAGGGGGAGCCTACGAGCAGTACTTC,CASSYWTGGAYEQYF
TRBD1,few,TRBJ1-1,TRBV18,TGTGCCAGCTCACCCGAATCGCTAGGGACAGCAAGAGCGAACACTGAAGCTTTCTTT,CASSPESLGTARANTEAFF
.,.,TRBJ1-3,TRBV7-6,TGTGCCAGCAGCTCCACAGGCTTCTCTGGAAACACCATATATTTT,CASSSTGFSGNTIYF
TRBD1,.,TRBJ2-7,TRBV2,TGTGCCAGCAGTTCGGACAGGAACGAGCAGTACTTC,CASSSDRNEQYF
.,.,TRBJ2-7,TRBV6-5,TGTGCCAGCAGTTACTCAGGGGATGCTGGTGACGAGCAGTACTTC,CASSYSGDAGDEQYF
TRBD2,.,TRBJ2-7,TRBV7-2,TGTGCCAGCAGCAGTAGCGGGGGGGCCTACGAGCAGTACTTC,CASSSSGGAYEQYF
TRBD1,.,TRBJ2-1,TRBV4-1,TGCGCCAGCAGCCAAGGAGGTAGGGGGCCGTACAATGAGCAGTTCTTC,CASSQGGRGPYNEQFF
.,.,TRBJ1-1,TRBV6-5,TGTGCCAGCAGTTTTTACAGGGATGGCACTGAAGCTTTCTTT,CASSFYRDGTEAFF
TRBD1,.,TRBJ1-1,TRBV2,TGTGCCAGCAGTGAAGACAGGGGAAGTGTGACTTTCTTT,CASSEDRGSVTFF
TRBD2,once,TRBJ2-7,TRBV5-1,TGCGCCAGCAGCTTGTCGGGGACGGGACTAGCGGCCTACGAGCAGTACTTC,CASSLSGTGLAAYEQYF
.,.,TRBJ1-3,TRBV2,TGTGCCAGCAGTGTACCCGACAAGCACTCTGGAAACACCATATATTTT,CASSVPDKHSGNTIYF
TRBD1,.,TRBJ1-5,TRBV29-1,TGCAGCGTGGTCCCGGGACAGGGGTCACCCCAGCATTTT,CSVVPGQGSPQHF
.,few,TRBJ1-1,TRBV2,TGTGCCAGCAGGAGGCTTAATGAAGCTTTCTTT,CASRRLNEAFF
.,.,TRBJ1-5,TRBV6-5,TGTGCCAGCAGTTACTCGGCCCAGCTATATCAGCCCCAGCATTTT,CASSYSAQLYQPQHF
.,.,TRBJ2-7,TRBV15,TGTGCCACCAGCGGAGGACACCGCTCCTACGAGCAGTACTTC,CATSGGHRSYEQYF
.,few,TRBJ2-1,TRBV12-5,TGTGCTAGTGGTTTGGTCCTTAGTTACGCTTACAATGAGCAGTTCTTC,CASGLVLSYAYNEQFF
TRBD1,once,TRBJ1-6,TRBV15,TGTGCCACCAGCAGAACGACAGGGGGGTATTCACCCCTCCACTTT,CATSRTTGGYSPLHF
TRBD1,.,TRBJ2-7,TRBV7-8,TGTGCCAGCAGCCCGCTGACAGGGCGAAGGGAGAGATCCTACGAGCAGTACTTC,CASSPLTGRRERSYEQYF
TRBD1,.,TRBJ1-6,TRBV19,TGTGCCAGTTGTGACAGGGGGCGTTCACCCCTCCACTTT,CASCDRGRSPLHF
TRBD2,.,TRBJ2-2,TRBV5-4,TGTGCCAGCAGCAGAGGGACTAGTTTCTCCGGGGAGCTGTTTTTT,CASSRGTSFSGELFF
.,.,TRBJ2-5,TRBV5-5,TGTGCCAGCAGCCCCCAGGAAATCCAAGAGACCCAGTACTTC,CASSPQEIQETQYF
.,.,TRBJ1-5,TRBV2,TGTGCCAGCAGTGTAGAACAGGGAAATCAGCCCCAGCATTTT,CASSVEQGNQPQHF
TRBD1,.,TRBJ1-4,TRBV5-1,TGCGCCAGCAGCCCCGGACAGGCGAGTAATGAAAAACTGTTTTTT,CASSPGQASNEKLFF
.,.,TRBJ2-2,TRBV5-4,TGTGCCAGCAGCCTTAGTTCATCGAACACCGGGGAGCTGTTTTTT,CASSLSSSNTGELFF
.,once,TRBJ1-4,TRBV6-6,TGTGCCAGCAGCCCCGGAGGGGGTGGTGAAAAACTGTTTTTT,CASSPGGGGEKLFF
.,.,TRBJ2-7,TRBV5-6,TGTGCCAGCAGCTTTAGCTCCTACGAGCAGTACTTC,CASSFSSYEQYF
.,.,TRBJ2-3,TRBV13,TGTGCCAGCAGCTTATGGGGCGATAGAGGGGAAGCAGATACGCAGTATTTT,CASSLWGDRGEADTQYF
.,few,TRBJ1-2,TRBV27,TGTGCCAGCAGACCCTGGACAAGCCTCGATTATGGCTACACCTTC,CASRPWTSLDYGYTF
.,.,TRBJ2-7,TRBV4-1,TGCGCCAGCAGCCGTACTGGAGGGAACTACGAGCAGTACTTC,CASSRTGGNYEQYF
.,.,TRBJ2-3,TRBV4-2,TGTGCCAGCAGCCTACGAGGCGGGGTCTCAGATACGCAGTATTTT,CASSLRGGVSDTQYF
.,.,TRBJ1-2,TRBV6-5,TGTGCCAGCAGTTACACACGGCGTGGCGGCTACACCTTC,CASSYTRRGGYTF
.,few,TRBJ2-3,TRBV5-1,TGCGCCAGCAGCTTGGATAGGGATACGCAGTATTTT,CASSLDRDTQYF
.,few,TRBJ1-5,TRBV6-5,TGTGCCAGCAGCAATTACCGGGAGCCCCAGCATTTT,CASSNYREPQHF
.,.,TRBJ1-2,TRBV7-2,TGTGCCAGCAGGGAGGTTAGGGGGGGCTATGGCTACACCTTC,CASREVRGGYGYTF
TRBD2,.,TRBJ2-2,TRBV11-2,TGTGCCAGCAGGCATCCAGGGAGGGCGGACACCGGGGAGCTGTTTTTT,CASRHPGRADTGELFF
.,.,TRBJ2-7,TRBV19,TGTGCCAGTAGTATGAGTAGCCACGAGCAGTACTTC,CASSMSSHEQYF
TRBD1,.,TRBJ1-1,TRBV10-3,TGTGCCATCAGTGAAGCCGGGACAGCTGAAGCTTTCTTT,CAISEAGTAEAFF
.,once,TRBJ1-3,TRBV25-1,TGTGCCAGCAGTGAGAGGTGGGACACCATATATTTT,CASSERWDTIYF
TRBD2,.,TRBJ2-7,TRBV6-5,TGTGCCAGCAGTTACAAGCGGGGCCTTACAGACGAGCAGTACTTC,CASSYKRGLTDEQYF
TRBD2,few,TRBJ2-3,TRBV29-1,TGCAGCGTTGCTAGCGGGGGGGCAGATACGCAGTATTTT,CSVASGGADTQYF
.,once,TRBJ2-5,TRBV6-1,TGTGCCAGCAGTGAAAATAAGGTGGTAAGAGAGACCCAGTACTTC,CASSENKVVRETQYF
TRBD1,.,TRBJ2-2,TRBV6-7,TGTGCCAGCAGTTATCCCCGGGACAGGCGGGGCACCGGGGAGCTGTTTTTT,CASSYPRDRRGTGELFF
TRBD2,.,TRBJ2-3,TRBV5-1,TGCGCCAGCAGGGGCGGGGGGGTGACAGATACGCAGTATTTT,CASRGGGVTDTQYF
.,.,TRBJ2-2,TRBV5-1,TGCGCCAGCAGCTTGACTACGGCGAACACCGGGGAGCTGTTTTTT,CASSLTTANTGELFF
TRBD1,.,TRBJ2-5,TRBV18,TGTGCCAGCTCACCCCGGACAGGGTTTGACGAGACCCAGTACTTC,CASSPRTGFDETQYF
.,.,TRBJ1-5,TRBV6-5,TGTGCCAGCAGTTCCAGTCTCAATCAGCCCCAGCATTTT,CASSSSLNQPQHF
.,.,TRBJ1-1,TRBV14,TGTGCCAGCAGCCAAGATTTGAGGTGGAACACTGAAGCTTTCTTT,CASSQDLRWNTEAFF
TRBD1,once,TRBJ1-1,TRBV6-5,TGTGCCAGCAGACTACAGGGGGCTTCGAACACTGAAGCTTTCTTT,CASRLQGASNTEAFF
.,few,TRBJ2-7,TRBV6-5,TGTGCCAGCATGCGGAACTCCTACGAGCAGTACTTC,CASMRNSYEQYF
TRBD2,.,TRBJ2-7,TRBV2,TGTGCCAGCAGTACCCCGGGACTAGCGGGGTACAGCTCCTACGAGCAGTACTTC,CASSTPGLAGYSSYEQYF